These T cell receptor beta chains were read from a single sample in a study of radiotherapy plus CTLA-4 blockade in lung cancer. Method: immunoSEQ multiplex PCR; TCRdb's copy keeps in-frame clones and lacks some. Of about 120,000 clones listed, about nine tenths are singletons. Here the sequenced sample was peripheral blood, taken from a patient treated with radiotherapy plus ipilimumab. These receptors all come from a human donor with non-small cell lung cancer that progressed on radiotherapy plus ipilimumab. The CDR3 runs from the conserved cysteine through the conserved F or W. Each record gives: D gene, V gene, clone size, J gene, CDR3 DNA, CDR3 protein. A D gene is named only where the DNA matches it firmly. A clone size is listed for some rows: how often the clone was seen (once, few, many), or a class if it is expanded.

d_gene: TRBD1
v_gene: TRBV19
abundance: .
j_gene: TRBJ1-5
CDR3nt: TGTGCCAGTAGTATCTACCGACAGGGAAGGAGCAATCAGCCCCAGCATTTT
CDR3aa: CASSIYRQGRSNQPQHF

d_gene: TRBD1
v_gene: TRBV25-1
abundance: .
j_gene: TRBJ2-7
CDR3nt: TGTGCCAGCAGTGAAAATCGGGGACAGGGGTTGTACGAGCAGTACTTC
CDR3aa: CASSENRGQGLYEQYF

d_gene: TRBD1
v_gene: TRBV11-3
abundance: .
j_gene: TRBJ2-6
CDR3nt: TGTGCCAGCAGCCTTAAGTCTGGGACAGGGAGCTCTGGGGCCAACGTCCTGACTTTC
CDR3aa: CASSLKSGTGSSGANVLTF

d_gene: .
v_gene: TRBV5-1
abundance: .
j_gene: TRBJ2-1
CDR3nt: TGCGCCAGCAGCTTCGGTGCAGGCCTTTTGGATGAGCAGTTCTTC
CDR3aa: CASSFGAGLLDEQFF

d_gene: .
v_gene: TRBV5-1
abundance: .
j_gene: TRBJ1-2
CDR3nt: TGCGCCAGCAGCTTGGACAGCCAAAGGAGTAGTGGCTACACCTTC
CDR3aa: CASSLDSQRSSGYTF

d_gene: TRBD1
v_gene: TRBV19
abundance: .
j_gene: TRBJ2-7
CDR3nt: TGTGCCAGTAGTACCCGACAGGGCGGTGCCTACGAGCAGTACTTC
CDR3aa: CASSTRQGGAYEQYF

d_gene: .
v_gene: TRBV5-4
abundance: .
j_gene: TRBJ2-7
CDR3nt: TGTGCCAGCAGCTCCGGGACCGCACCCCTCTACGAGCAGTACTTC
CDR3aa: CASSSGTAPLYEQYF

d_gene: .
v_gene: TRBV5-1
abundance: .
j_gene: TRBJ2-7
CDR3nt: TGCGCCAGCAGCTTGGTAAGGGGGATCCTCTACGAGCAGTACTTC
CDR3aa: CASSLVRGILYEQYF

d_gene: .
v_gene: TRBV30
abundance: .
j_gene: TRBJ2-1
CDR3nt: TGTGCCTGGAGTGGGATAGCTATCTCCTACAATGAGCAGTTCTTC
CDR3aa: CAWSGIAISYNEQFF

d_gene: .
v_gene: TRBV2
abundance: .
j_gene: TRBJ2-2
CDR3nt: TGTGCCAGCAAGGGCCTAGCGAACACCGGGGAGCTGTTTTTT
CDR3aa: CASKGLANTGELFF

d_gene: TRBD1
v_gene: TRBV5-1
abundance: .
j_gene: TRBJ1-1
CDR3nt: TGCGCCAGTCAAAGACAGGGAAATATGAACACTGAAGCTTTCTTT
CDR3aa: CASQRQGNMNTEAFF

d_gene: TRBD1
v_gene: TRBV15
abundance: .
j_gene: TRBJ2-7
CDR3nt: TGTGCCACCAGCCCCCCGGACAGGGTGGGGTACGAGCAGTACTTC
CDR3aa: CATSPPDRVGYEQYF

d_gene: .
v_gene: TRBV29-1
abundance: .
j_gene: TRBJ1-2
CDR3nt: TGCAGCGTTGGCAGGGATCAGTATGGCTACACCTTC
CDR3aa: CSVGRDQYGYTF

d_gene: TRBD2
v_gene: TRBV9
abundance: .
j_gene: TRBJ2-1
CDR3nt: TGTGCCAGCAGCGTCGGCGGGAGCGGCCTCGAGGAGCAGTTCTTC
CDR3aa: CASSVGGSGLEEQFF

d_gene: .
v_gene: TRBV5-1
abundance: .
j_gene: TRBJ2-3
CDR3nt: TGCGCCAGCAGCTTGGTCCCAGATACGCAGTATTTT
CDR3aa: CASSLVPDTQYF

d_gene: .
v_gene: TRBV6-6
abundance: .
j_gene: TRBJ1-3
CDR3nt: TGTGCCAGCAGCTCGGACACCTCGGGTGGAAACACCATATATTTT
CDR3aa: CASSSDTSGGNTIYF

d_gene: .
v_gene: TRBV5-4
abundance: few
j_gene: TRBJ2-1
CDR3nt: TGTGCCAGCACCTCCCAGAGTAGGGCCACCTACAATGAGCAGTTCTTC
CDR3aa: CASTSQSRATYNEQFF

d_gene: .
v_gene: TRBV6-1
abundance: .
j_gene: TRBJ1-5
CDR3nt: TGTGCCAGCAGTGAAACTTTACAACGGGCTAGCAATCAGCCCCAGCATTTT
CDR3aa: CASSETLQRASNQPQHF

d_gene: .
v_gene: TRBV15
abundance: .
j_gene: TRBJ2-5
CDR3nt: TGTGCCACCAGCAGAGATCGCGGGCCCGGGCTGGGGACCCAGTACTTC
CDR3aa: CATSRDRGPGLGTQYF

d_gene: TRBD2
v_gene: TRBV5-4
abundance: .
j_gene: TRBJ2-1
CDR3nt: TGTGCCAGCAGCAGAACTAGCGGGGGCAACAATGAGCAGTTCTTC
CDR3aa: CASSRTSGGNNEQFF

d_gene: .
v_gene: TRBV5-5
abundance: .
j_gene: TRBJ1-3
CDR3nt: TGTGCCAGCAGCTCAACAGTTATTCCCGCTGGAAACACCATATATTTT
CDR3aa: CASSSTVIPAGNTIYF

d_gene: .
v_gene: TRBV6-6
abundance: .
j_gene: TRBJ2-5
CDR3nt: TGTGCCAGCAGCATCGGGACAACTGAGACCCAGTACTTC
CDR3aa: CASSIGTTETQYF

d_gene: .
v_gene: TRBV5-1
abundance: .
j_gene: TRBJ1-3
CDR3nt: TGCGCCAGCAGCTTGGATGGGGGAAACACCATATATTTT
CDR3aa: CASSLDGGNTIYF

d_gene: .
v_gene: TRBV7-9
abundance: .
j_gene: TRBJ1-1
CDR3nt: TGTGCCAGCAGCCAGCCTCTGGGTCGGAACACTGAAGCTTTCTTT
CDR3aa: CASSQPLGRNTEAFF

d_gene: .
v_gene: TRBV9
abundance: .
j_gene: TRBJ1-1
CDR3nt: TGTGCCAGCAGCGTATCGGGGGTGGACACTGAAGCTTTCTTT
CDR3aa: CASSVSGVDTEAFF

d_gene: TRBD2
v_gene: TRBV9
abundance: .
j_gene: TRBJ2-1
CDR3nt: TGTGCCAGCAGCGCTACTAGCGGGGCGTACAATGAGCAGTTCTTC
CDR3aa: CASSATSGAYNEQFF